This TCR beta chain was sequenced in a study of tumor-infiltrating lymphocytes in primary liver carcinoma. TCR beta cDNA was prepared out of around 460 ng total RNA by means of a constant-region primer. What produced the TCR beta libraries was three nested multiplex PCR rounds using slightly modified ARM-PCR. Two initial PCR rounds of around 10 cycles each paired TRBV1-TRBV30 forward primers with a C-beta reverse primer. TCRdb re-derived calls from the multiplex PCR reads in MiXCR, one entry per CDR3 protein. The table lists 40,000 to 55,000 distinct CDR3 sequences, 55% to 75% of them singletons. Germline CDR1 and CDR2: SGHAT and FQNNGV. The CDR3 extends over 14 amino acids. Notes on the study in general: Tumors and blood were compared for top-250-clone fraction, and tumors had the significantly higher value (p = 0.039). Found in all five tumor regions were only about 7.5-25% of top clones.

Note on this clonotype: No antigen is known for it. The junction shows a germline mismatch at one end, possibly a read error.

Taking about 20-31 mg of unsorted bulk tissue, the authors co-extracted RNA and DNA. Primary liver carcinoma in the patients was surgically resected. The chain has TRBV11-2 and TRBJ2-7; D not certain. The specimen was liver tumor tissue from sampling region 5. Subset noted: tumor region T5, tumor centre. The sequence derives from a middle-aged man with primary liver carcinoma and hepatitis B virus infection. This chain's CDR3 is CASGLTDTAYKQYF. CDR3 coding DNA: TGTGCCAGCGGGTTAACTGACACTGCCTACAAGCAGTACTTC.